These T cell receptor beta chains were read from a single sample in a study of T cells after posttransplantation cyclophosphamide. Method: immunoSEQ multiplex PCR; TCRdb's copy keeps in-frame clones and lacks some. Listed for the sample are 20,000 to 30,000 clones, none seen a single time. Sequenced material: PBMCs. Receptors were obtained from a woman in her forties or fifties in good health, CMV-negative, and a related stem cell transplant donor. Each CDR3 is given with its conserved first and last residue. A D gene is named only where the DNA matches it firmly. The size field is filled for only some rows; it gives once, few, many or a size class.

j_gene	v_gene	abundance	d_gene	CDR3aa	CDR3nt
TRBJ2-7	TRBV5-1	many	-	CASSFWTGGGEQYF	TGCGCCAGCAGCTTTTGGACAGGCGGGGGGGAGCAGTACTTC
TRBJ2-1	TRBV7-6	many	TRBD2	CASSHGGKGNNEQFF	TGTGCCAGCAGCCACGGGGGGAAGGGCAACAATGAGCAGTTCTTC
TRBJ2-2	TRBV19	many	TRBD1	CASRLLGQDNTGELFF	TGTGCCAGTAGACTGCTCGGACAGGACAACACCGGGGAGCTGTTTTTT
TRBJ1-4	TRBV5-1	many	-	CASSLVGRREKLFF	TGCGCCAGCAGCTTGGTAGGCAGGAGGGAAAAACTGTTTTTT
TRBJ2-3	TRBV4-1	many	TRBD2	CASSQGLAGSSSTDTQYF	TGCGCCAGCAGCCAGGGACTAGCGGGTTCTTCTAGCACAGATACGCAGTATTTT
TRBJ2-2	TRBV4-3	many	-	CASSQEEGEAGELFF	TGCGCCAGCAGCCAAGAGGAAGGGGAGGCCGGGGAGCTGTTTTTT
TRBJ2-5	TRBV29-1	many	-	CSVVRGSGETQYF	TGCAGCGTTGTAAGGGGAAGTGGTGAGACCCAGTACTTC
TRBJ2-7	TRBV6-1	many	TRBD1	CASRDRGREVEQYF	TGTGCCAGCAGAGACAGGGGGCGCGAGGTCGAGCAGTACTTC
TRBJ1-2	TRBV23-1	-	-	CASSQSICVRCDYGYTF	TGCGCCAGCAGTCAATCAATCTGCGTCCGATGTGACTATGGCTACACCTTC
TRBJ2-1	TRBV10-3	many	TRBD2	CAISVGLAVGNEQFF	TGTGCCATCAGTGTCGGACTAGCGGTGGGCAATGAGCAGTTCTTC
TRBJ2-2	TRBV29-1	many	TRBD2	CSVQIAGGRTGELFF	TGCAGCGTGCAGATAGCGGGGGGAAGGACCGGGGAGCTGTTTTTT
TRBJ1-5	TRBV4-1	many	-	CASSLDTGQLDISAQHF	TGCGCCAGCAGCCTAGATACAGGGCAGTTAGATATCAGCGCCCAGCATTTT
TRBJ1-6	TRBV18	many	-	CASSPSQDSPLHF	TGTGCCAGCTCACCATCCCAGGATTCACCCCTCCACTTT
TRBJ2-5	TRBV7-6	many	TRBD2	CASSLAGGTTGRRETQYF	TGTGCCAGCAGCTTAGCTGGCGGGACTACCGGGAGAAGGGAGACCCAGTACTTC
TRBJ2-3	TRBV6-1	many	TRBD2	CASRLAGGTDTQYF	TGTGCCAGCAGGCTAGCGGGGGGGACAGATACGCAGTATTTT
TRBJ1-5	TRBV19	many	-	CASSIDWGRDQPQHF	TGTGCCAGTAGTATAGATTGGGGGAGGGATCAGCCCCAGCATTTT